This TCR beta chain was sequenced in a study of shared clonotypes between healthy human individuals. Overall study: With ages of 18 to 49, the donors were two women and a few men.

All donors were healthy HIV-negative adults lacking recent acute infections or vaccinations. The unsorted samples took around 81 million PBMCs to get genomic DNA. The junction had 10 bases not matched to a gene; V was cut back by 7 bases and J by 7 bases. The CDR3 covers 14 residues. CDR1 is MNHEY, CDR2 SMNVEV, per germline (reference sequence). The table came from immunoSEQ multiplex PCR; TCRdb's copy has only in-frame clones and leaves some out. This sample has fewer than 650,000 clones, with around 77% found just once. Study-level results: Clonotype sharing among the donors was expected to vary with sequencing depth.

Worth noting for this clone: The antigen is unknown.

This chain connects TRBV27 to TRBJ2-7; 10 nucleotides agree with TRBD1. The specimen was PBMCs. The clonotype comes from a woman between 40 and 50 years old in good health. Some clones in this sample may be carry-over from other donors' samples. The CDR3 DNA follows: TGTGCCAGCACATCCGGGACAGGGGTTGGGGAGCAGTACTTC. It translates to CASTSGTGVGEQYF.